The next 26 T cell receptor beta chains were all read from a single sample in a study of spatial heterogeneity in lung cancer. Study observations and caveats: Mutation tallies in tumors tracked expanded intratumoral alpha and beta TCR counts.

Antigen specificity for these receptors is unknown. TCRdb itself ran the 5' RACE reads through MiXCR, one entry per CDR3 protein. The sample consists of 8,300 or so distinct CDR3 sequences, about 8% of them appearing once. Time point described: sample taken at primary tumor resection. Sample: lung tumor tissue, taken at surgery. Receptors were obtained from a male donor with early-stage non-small cell lung cancer.

By sample fraction, this clonotype is medium-sized (0.01 to 0.1%). This beta chain is a stray sequence in a library constructed for alpha chains; its clone size is not meaningful. V is TRBV7-9 and J is TRBJ2-7; 14 positions agree with TRBD2. CDR1 and CDR2 from the germline V gene are SEHNR and FQNEAQ (reference sequence). V lost 5 bases and J lost 7; bases outside the gene matches: 7. This CDR3 is 15 amino acids long. This CDR3 is CASSRLAGGLNEQYF. CDR3 nucleotide sequence: TGTGCCAGCAGCCGACTAGCGGGAGGGCTTAATGAGCAGTACTTC.

This clonotype was seen ten or more times. This beta chain represents an off-target read in a library built for alpha chains; its size is of limited meaning. The chain joins TRBV7-9 to TRBJ2-1, with D possibly TRBD2 on 5 matching bases. Germline CDR1 and CDR2: SEHNR and FQNEAQ (reference sequence). V gave up 3 bases and J gave up 5 bases, with 11 bases separating them. The CDR3 is made up of 14 amino acids. This chain's CDR3 is CASSLAGSHNEQFF. The DNA of the CDR3 is TGTGCCAGCAGCTTGGCGGGCTCGCACAATGAGCAGTTCTTC.

A word on this clonotype: This beta chain is a stray read from a library made for alpha chains; its abundance is not meaningful. The rearrangement links TRBV9 to TRBJ2-3; D is uncertain. V was clipped by 3 bases and J by 5 bases, with 10 bases between them. CDR1 is SGDLS, CDR2 YYNGEE, per germline. There are 13 residues in the CDR3. The CDR3 reads CASSGSREDTQYF. The DNA for the CDR3 is TGTGCCAGCAGCGGTAGTAGAGAAGATACGCAGTATTTT.

This clonotype came up many times. This beta chain turned up in a library designed for alpha chains; as an off-target read, its abundance says little. The chain has TRBV20-1 and TRBJ2-7; 8 bases match TRBD2. Germline CDR1 is DFQATT and CDR2 is SNEGSKA (reference sequence). This CDR3 comprises 13 residues. V shed 6 bases, J shed 6 bases, and the junction held 10 bases outside the gene matches. The CDR3 protein is CSAILAGSIEQYF. CDR3 sequence (DNA): TGCAGTGCAATATTAGCGGGATCCATCGAGCAGTACTTC.

This clonotype is medium-sized in the sample. A library made for alpha chains picked up this beta chain off target, so its size means little. V usage is TRBV29-1 and J usage is TRBJ2-7; 7 positions agree with TRBD2. The CDR3 sequence is 13 residues long. V lost 7 bases, J lost 1 base, and 7 bases stayed unmatched. Germline loops: CDR1 SQVTM, CDR2 ANQGSEA. The CDR3 reads CSAEGGSSYEQYF. The CDR3 nucleotides are TGCAGCGCTGAGGGCGGGAGTTCCTACGAGCAGTACTTC.

In this sample, this clonotype turned up a few times. The library was prepared for alpha chains; this beta chain is a stray read, so its frequency means little. The V and J genes are TRBV20-1 and TRBJ1-1, with TRBD1 matching over 8 bases. CDR1 DFQATT and CDR2 SNEGSKA come from the germline V gene (reference sequence). V lost 2 bases and J lost 3; bases outside the gene matches: 2. CDR3 size: 13 residues. The CDR3 sequence: CSARSGGYTEAFF. For the CDR3, the DNA is TGCAGTGCTAGATCAGGGGGCTACACTGAAGCTTTCTTT.

As for this clonotype: This beta chain is a stray read from a library made for alpha chains; its abundance is not meaningful. V is TRBV4-1 and J is TRBJ2-7; the match to TRBD2 covers 9 bases. Germline V gene lookup returns CDR1 MGHRA and CDR2 YSYEKL. The CDR3 consists of 15 residues. Trimming at V came to 2 bases and at J to 3 bases, leaving 5 bases not matched to a gene. This chain's CDR3 is CASSQLAGSVYEQYF. The CDR3 nucleotides read TGCGCCAGCAGCCAACTAGCGGGGAGTGTCTACGAGCAGTACTTC.

In its sample, this clonotype was seen once. Little can be read into the size of this beta chain, an off-target read in a library designed for alpha chains. The chain has TRBV6-1 and TRBJ1-1; no definite D call. Germline V gene lookup returns CDR1 MNHNS and CDR2 SASEGT. The V and J ends lost 5 bases and 3 bases respectively, with 13 bases between them. This CDR3 is 14 amino acids long. CDR3 loop: CASSLSRSYTEAFF. DNA for the CDR3: TGTGCCAGCAGTCTGTCTCGGTCTTACACTGAAGCTTTCTTT.

By its share, this clonotype is medium-sized. Since the library was made to target alpha chains, this beta chain is a stray read and its abundance is not meaningful. This sequence joins TRBV20-1 and TRBJ2-3; D is unclear. Germline V lookup: CDR1 DFQATT, CDR2 SNEGSKA (reference sequence). CDR3 length equals 12 residues. The V end was cut by 4 bases, the J end by 5 bases, with 10 bases between. CDR3 coding DNA: TGCAGTGCTACCCTAGTGGGAGATACGCAGTATTTT. This codes for CSATLVGDTQYF.

In its sample, this clonotype was seen many times. Because this beta chain is a stray read in a library intended to capture alpha chains, its abundance should not be given much weight. The CDR3 DNA reads as TGTGCCAGCAGCTTAAAACTAGCGGGAGAAACCGGGGAGCTGTTTTTT. Protein sequence: CASSLKLAGETGELFF. This rearrangement joins TRBV11-2 to TRBJ2-2, with TRBD2 matching 11 bases. Trimming removed 2 bases from V and 5 bases from J; junction bases left unmatched: 4. CDR1 and CDR2 (germline): SGHAT, FQNNGV. The CDR3 loop spans 16 amino acids.

This clonotype was seen repeatedly, ten times or more. This beta chain was picked up by a library intended for alpha chains and is off target, so its count carries little meaning. The chain employs TRBV3-1 and TRBJ2-7; TRBD2 agrees at 13 bases. The junction had 10 bases not matched to a gene; V was cut back by 5 bases and J by 3 bases. The CDR3 is 17 residues long. Germline V CDR1 and CDR2: LGHDT, YNNKEL (reference sequence). CDR3 sequence: CASSDGTGTSGDYEQYF. The DNA for the CDR3 is TGTGCCAGCAGCGACGGAACCGGGACTAGCGGGGACTACGAGCAGTACTTC.

This clonotype has a handful of counts. Since it is a stray read in a library aimed at alpha chains, this beta chain has a size that is not meaningful. The chain combines TRBV6-6 with TRBJ2-7; 11 bases agree with TRBD1. Looked up from germline, CDR1 is MNHNY and CDR2 is SVGAGI (reference sequence). The V gene end was trimmed by 7 bases and the J gene end by 4 bases; junction bases not matched to a gene: 6. CDR3 length equals 14 residues. The CDR3 DNA follows: TGTGCCAGCAAGGAGGACAGGGGGCCGTACGAGCAGTACTTC. Its translation is CASKEDRGPYEQYF.

This clonotype is medium-sized (0.01 to 0.1%) in the sample. This beta chain is off target for a library built for alpha chains, so its abundance means little. The chain links TRBV7-9 to TRBJ1-2, with D unclear. With 8 bases removed from V and 2 bases from J, the gap between germline ends came to 6 bases. In germline, CDR1 is SEHNR, CDR2 FQNEAQ (reference sequence). The CDR3 spans 11 residues. CDR3 amino acids: CASAENYGYTF. Here the CDR3 DNA reads TGTGCCAGCGCCGAGAACTATGGCTACACCTTC.

By sample share, this clonotype is medium-sized. The size of this beta chain means little, since it is a stray read in a library made for alpha chains. The gene calls are TRBV3-1 and TRBJ2-1; the D is unclear. The length of the CDR3 is 15 residues. The germline gives CDR1 LGHDT, CDR2 YNNKEL (reference sequence). Trimming took 2 bases from V and 0 from J, leaving 8 bases between them. In nucleotides, the CDR3 is TGTGCCAGCAGCCAACGAGCAGTCTCCTACAATGAGCAGTTCTTC. As protein: CASSQRAVSYNEQFF.

In its sample, this clonotype was seen many times. In a library made to pick up alpha chains, this beta chain is a stray read with a size that means little. V gene TRBV18 combines with J gene TRBJ2-3; D is perhaps TRBD2 (5 bases). The germline V and J ends were trimmed by 3 bases and 0 bases, with 10 bases remaining between them. This CDR3 is 15 amino acids long. Germline CDR1 is KGHSH and CDR2 is LQKENI. CDR3 loop: CASSPRSGSTDTQYF. The CDR3 bases are TGTGCCAGCTCACCTCGGAGCGGCAGCACAGATACGCAGTATTTT.

This clonotype is medium-sized within its sample. A library prepared for alpha chains yielded this beta chain as an off-target read; its size is of little meaning. This chain connects TRBV9 to TRBJ2-1; 7 nucleotides agree with TRBD2. V trimming: 0 bases; J trimming: 0 bases; junction bases outside the gene matches: 6. This CDR3 has 17 residues. CDR1 SGDLS and CDR2 YYNGEE come from the germline V gene. The CDR3 DNA sequence: TGTGCCAGCAGCGTAGACCTAGCGGTGAGCTCCTACAATGAGCAGTTCTTC. Protein: CASSVDLAVSSYNEQFF.

This clonotype is categorized as medium-sized. This beta chain lies outside the target of a library built for alpha chains; its clone size means little. The chain joins TRBV28 to TRBJ2-7; D is possibly TRBD1 or TRBD2 (7 bases each). The length of the CDR3 is 12 residues. Trimming cost V 6 bases and J 4 bases, with 10 bases left between them. Per the germline V gene, CDR1 is MDHEN and CDR2 is SYDVKM. CDR3 sequence reads: CASRQGGYEQYF. The CDR3 DNA reads as TGTGCCAGCAGGCAGGGGGGGTACGAGCAGTACTTC.

This clonotype showed up many times. A library prepared for alpha chains yielded this beta chain as an off-target read; its size is of little meaning. The rearrangement uses TRBV5-1 and TRBJ1-1; D is uncertain. Trimming shortened V by 0 bases and J by 3 bases, and 6 bases separated the two germline ends. CDR1 is SGHRS, CDR2 YFSETQ, per germline. CDR3 length equals 13 residues. CDR3 bases: TGCGCCAGCAGCTTGGTTAGCGACACTGAAGCTTTCTTT. Residues: CASSLVSDTEAFF.

Relative to its sample, this clonotype is medium-sized. Germline is not matched at one junction end, which may reflect a read error. This beta chain came through as a stray read in a library set up for alpha chains, and its size says little. The chain joins TRBV28 to TRBJ2-3; 15 positions match TRBD2. Germline CDR1 MDHEN, CDR2 SYDVKM. The CDR3 has 14 amino acids. CDR3 nucleotides: TGTGCCAGCAGCTCCGGGACTAGCGGGAGGAGTGCCCCATTT. Its protein product is CASSSGTSGRSAPF. The complete variable domain, with remaining parts taken from reference TRBV28 and TRBJ2-3, reads DVKVTQSSRYLVKRTGEKVFLECVQDMDHENMFWYRQDPGLGLRLIYFSYDVKMKEKGDIPEGYSVSREKKERFSLILESASTNQTSMYLCASSSGTSGRSAPFGPGTRLTVL.

This clonotype is classed as medium-sized (0.01 to 0.1%). With the library built for alpha chains, this beta chain is off target and its frequency is not meaningful. The rearrangement joins TRBV18 to TRBJ1-4; D is unresolved. This CDR3 has 14 amino acids. Trimming pared 1 base from V and 1 base from J, leaving 4 bases between. Germline V gives CDR1 KGHSH, CDR2 LQKENI. Here the CDR3 DNA reads TGTGCCAGCTCACCACGGGGAACTAATGAAAAACTGTTTTTT. This sequence encodes CASSPRGTNEKLFF.

This clonotype is classed as medium-sized. The library was prepared for alpha chains; this beta chain is a stray read, so its frequency means little. V usage is TRBV20-1 and J usage is TRBJ1-5, with D unclear. The V gene's germline CDR1 is DFQATT and CDR2 SNEGSKA (reference sequence). The length of the CDR3 is 13 residues. The V gene lost 1 base and the J gene lost 1 base, with 5 bases spanning the gap. Written as DNA, the CDR3 is TGCAGTGCTAGAGCGAAGAGCAATCAGCCCCAGCATTTT. Translated, it gives CSARAKSNQPQHF.

This clonotype is medium-sized (0.01 to 0.1%). The library was designed around alpha chains, so this beta chain is a stray read whose abundance carries little weight. The V and J genes are TRBV6-2 or TRBV6-3 and TRBJ2-1, with TRBD2 matching 12 bases. Germline V gene data show CDR1 as MNHEY and CDR2 as SVGEGT. CDR3 length: 15 amino acids. The V segment lost 5 bases and the J segment 6 bases; nucleotides outside the gene matches: 5. The CDR3 region has the DNA TGTGCCAGCAGTGAGACTAGCGGGAGAATCAATGAGCAGTTCTTC. Translating gives CASSETSGRINEQFF.

Details on this clonotype: A much larger clone lies a single base off, so this may be a read error. No conserved phenylalanine or tryptophan ends this CDR3, so it is likely a read error. Because this beta chain is a stray read in a library intended to capture alpha chains, its abundance should not be given much weight. This chain connects TRBV28 to TRBJ1-1; D not certain. The CDR3 loop spans 11 amino acids. V was shortened by 6 bases and J by 9 bases, with 11 bases between the two germline ends. Germline CDR1 and CDR2: MDHEN and SYDVKM. CDR3 loop: CASRIDTKAFL. The DNA for the CDR3 is TGTGCCAGCAGAATTGACACGAAAGCTTTCTTA.

In its sample, this clonotype is medium-sized. This beta chain is an off-target read within a library intended for alpha chains, so its frequency means little. This chain connects TRBV20-1 to TRBJ1-4; a possible D gene is TRBD1 (6 bases). The V gene's germline CDR1 is DFQATT and CDR2 SNEGSKA (reference sequence). This CDR3 is built from 16 residues. Trimming took 0 bases from V and 12 from J, leaving 23 bases between them. The CDR3, as DNA: TGCAGTGCTAGAGATTCCGGACCCAGGGGAAGAAAGGAACTGTTTTTT. Protein product: CSARDSGPRGRKELFF.

By share, this clonotype ranks as medium-sized. This beta chain appears as a stray read in a library generated for alpha chains; its size is not informative. The rearrangement joins TRBV6-5 to TRBJ2-3; D uncertain. This CDR3 spans 13 amino acids. Trimming removed 8 bases from V and 2 bases from J, with 11 bases in between. The germline gives CDR1 MNHEY, CDR2 SVGAGI. The CDR3 coding sequence is TGTGCCAGCCGGAGTACGACCACAGATACGCAGTATTTT. As protein: CASRSTTTDTQYF.

This clonotype has at least ten counts. In a library made to pick up alpha chains, this beta chain is a stray read with a size that means little. The chain links TRBV7-3 to TRBJ2-2; 8 positions match TRBD2. Unmatched junction bases numbered 3, after V lost 0 bases and J lost 0 bases. The germline V gene encodes CDR1 SGHTA and CDR2 FQGTGA. CDR3 length: 17 residues. The CDR3 sequence: CASSLTATSANTGELFF. DNA of the CDR3: TGTGCCAGCAGCTTAACCGCGACTAGCGCGAACACCGGGGAGCTGTTTTTT. Together with reference TRBV7-3 and TRBJ2-2, the CDR3 gives the full variable domain: GAGVSQTPSNKVTEKGKYVELRCDPISGHTALYWYRQSLGQGPEFLIYFQGTGAADDSGLPNDRFFAVRPEGSVSTLKIQRTERGDSAVYLCASSLTATSANTGELFFGEGSRLTVL.